The 26 T cell receptor beta chains given below trace back to one sample, sequenced in a study of blood T cell repertoires in COVID-19. This table comes from immunoSEQ multiplex PCR, and its TCRdb copy is limited to in-frame clones, with some not included. The sample records about 200,000 clones, about 86% being singletons. Sequenced: PBMCs or T cells enriched from blood (not recorded which). Every receptor here comes from a middle-aged woman with acute COVID-19.

The sample holds one count of this clone. The gene calls are TRBV7-9 and TRBJ1-1; TRBD1 matches at 7 bases. CDR1 and CDR2 from the germline V gene are SEHNR and FQNEAQ (reference sequence). The CDR3 runs 14 residues. With 6 bases clipped from V and 4 bases from J, the junction kept 8 bases outside the gene matches. In nucleotides, the CDR3 is TGTGCCAGCAGTTTCAGGGGGGAAAGCACTGAAGCTTTCTTT. This translates into CASSFRGESTEAFF. Variable domain in full (rest from reference TRBV7-9 and TRBJ1-1): DTGVSQNPRHKITKRGQNVTFRCDPISEHNRLYWYRQTLGQGPEFLTYFQNEAQLEKSRLLSDRFSAERPKGSFSTLEIQRTEQGDSAMYLCASSFRGESTEAFFGQGTRLTVV.

Here the CDR3 DNA reads TGTGCCAGCAGTTCCTCTAGCGGGAGGGCCGTTGAGCAGTTCTTC. This gives the protein CASSSSSGRAVEQFF. The chain joins TRBV28 to TRBJ2-1, with TRBD2 matching over 12 bases. The CDR3 totals 15 residues. Trimming cost V 4 bases and J 9 bases; bases outside gene matches: 7. From germline, CDR1 is MDHEN and CDR2 SYDVKM.

The V and J genes are TRBV7-2 and TRBJ2-7, with 10 bases lining up with TRBD2. Germline values: CDR1 SGHTA, CDR2 FQGNSA. The J segment lost 1 base and the V segment lost 6 bases, leaving 6 bases of the junction unmatched. CDR3 length equals 15 residues. As DNA, the CDR3 is TGTGCCAGCAGGCCGGGACTAGCGAGATCCTACGAGCAGTACTTC. As protein: CASRPGLARSYEQYF.

The rearrangement joins TRBV7-2 to TRBJ2-6, with D possibly matching TRBD1 (5 bases). Germline V gene sequence: CDR1 SGHTA, CDR2 FQGNSA. V gave up 5 bases and J gave up 1 base, with 12 bases separating them. CDR3 length equals 16 residues. The CDR3 sequence is CASSRQGRSGANVLTF. For the CDR3, the DNA is TGTGCCAGCAGCCGCCAGGGTCGGTCTGGGGCCAACGTCCTGACTTTC.

This chain links TRBV11-2 with TRBJ2-1; D not resolved. CDR3 length: 14 amino acids. CDR1 and CDR2 from the germline V gene are SGHAT and FQNNGV. V lost 5 bases and J 5 bases, leaving 13 bases between the germline ends. The CDR3 here is CASSPPGYHNEQFF. The CDR3 DNA sequence: TGTGCCAGCAGCCCGCCCGGGTACCACAATGAGCAGTTCTTC.

This clone was seen a handful of times. The chain combines TRBV19 with TRBJ2-3, with D perhaps matching TRBD2 (6 bases). Germline CDR1 LNHDA, CDR2 SQIVND (reference sequence). The CDR3 covers 15 residues. Trimming took off 4 bases at V and 2 bases at J, with 13 bases between the two ends. The CDR3 loop is CASSSSSGYTDTQYF. CDR3 nucleotides: TGTGCCAGTAGTAGTTCCAGCGGGTACACAGATACGCAGTATTTT. Using reference TRBV19 and TRBJ2-3 for the parts outside the CDR3, the full variable domain is DGGITQSPKYLFRKEGQNVTLSCEQNLNHDAMYWYRQDPGQGLRLIYYSQIVNDFQKGDIAEGYSVSREKKESFPLTVTSAQKNPTAFYLCASSSSSGYTDTQYFGPGTRLTVL.

This clone was recorded many times. V is TRBV9 and J is TRBJ2-6; D possibly corresponds to TRBD1 (6 bases). Per germline, CDR1 SGDLS and CDR2 YYNGEE. The CDR3 totals 18 residues. Trimming took 3 bases from V and 0 from J, leaving 16 bases between them. CDR3: CASSARQDTYSGANVLTF. The CDR3 region has the DNA TGTGCCAGCAGCGCCCGACAGGACACATACTCTGGGGCCAACGTCCTGACTTTC.

The chain uses TRBV9 and TRBJ1-4; no firm D call. V was pared by 3 bases and J by 2 bases, with 8 bases between. Germline V gene lookup returns CDR1 SGDLS and CDR2 YYNGEE. This CDR3 comprises 14 residues. The CDR3 protein is CASSATETNEKLFF. The CDR3, as DNA: TGTGCCAGCAGCGCCACAGAGACTAATGAAAAACTGTTTTTT. The whole variable domain, filled in from reference TRBV9 and TRBJ1-4, reads DSGVTQTPKHLITATGQRVTLRCSPRSGDLSVYWYQQSLDQGLQFLIQYYNGEERAKGNILERFSAQQFPDLHSELNLSSLELGDSALYFCASSATETNEKLFFGSGTQLSVL.

A word on this clone: Different DNA sequences within this sample yield the same CDR3. The chain recombines TRBV14 with TRBJ2-1, with 9 bases that match TRBD1. The germline gives CDR1 SGHDN, CDR2 FVKESK. Germline trimming cut 4 bases from V and 7 bases from J; bases unmatched to any gene: 5. This CDR3 has 14 amino acids. The CDR3 loop is CASSRDRVRNEQFF. The CDR3 region has the DNA TGTGCCAGCAGCCGGGACAGGGTACGGAATGAGCAGTTCTTC.

The CDR3 nucleotides are TGTGCCAGCTCACCCGTATCCTACAATGAGCAGTTCTTC. Its protein is CASSPVSYNEQFF. V and J are TRBV18 and TRBJ2-1; D remains unclear. The CDR3 spans 13 residues. CDR1 is KGHSH and CDR2 is LQKENI in the germline V gene. The ends were cut back, 3 bases at V and 1 base at J, with 4 bases in the middle.

The chain links TRBV28 to TRBJ2-3, with 10 bases lining up with TRBD2. V shed 5 bases and J 0 bases; nucleotides not matched to a gene: 5. This CDR3 has 16 residues. Germline V CDR1 and CDR2: MDHEN, SYDVKM. Here the CDR3 reads CASSPGTSESTDTQYF. As DNA, the CDR3 is TGTGCCAGCAGTCCGGGGACTAGCGAAAGCACAGATACGCAGTATTTT.

V is TRBV29-1 and J is TRBJ2-1, with a tentative D call TRBD2 (6 bases). The germline gives CDR1 SQVTM, CDR2 ANQGSEA. The V end lost 5 bases, the J end lost 3 bases, and 17 bases lay between the germline ends. CDR3 size: 15 residues. In nucleotides, the CDR3 is TGCAGCGTTCCTGGGGACTCTTTAGGCTACAATGAGCAGTTCTTC. Translating it yields CSVPGDSLGYNEQFF.

The genes are TRBV9 and TRBJ2-7; 8 bases align to TRBD1. Germline V gives CDR1 SGDLS, CDR2 YYNGEE. CDR3 size: 14 residues. V shed 0 bases and J 5 bases; nucleotides not matched to a gene: 4. In DNA, the CDR3 is TGTGCCAGCAGCGTAGGACAGGGGTGGAACGAGCAGTACTTC. Encoded protein: CASSVGQGWNEQYF.

This clone has just a few counts. The CDR3 spells CASSISTNTGELFF. For the CDR3, the DNA is TGCGCCAGCAGCATCAGTACGAACACCGGGGAGCTGTTTTTT. The chain joins TRBV5-1 to TRBJ2-2; no clear D. CDR1 is SGHRS, CDR2 YFSETQ, per germline. The CDR3 sequence is 14 residues long. Trimming took 4 bases from V and 0 from J, leaving 7 bases between them.

The sample holds many counts of this clone. The gene calls are TRBV7-2 and TRBJ2-1; 8 bases agree with TRBD2. With V trimmed by 0 bases and J by 2 bases, 6 bases remained unmatched. The V gene's germline CDR1 is SGHTA and CDR2 FQGNSA. The CDR3 contains 17 residues. The CDR3 DNA reads TGTGCCAGCAGCTTAGCGTTTAGCGGGGATACCTACAATGAGCAGTTCTTC. Encoded protein: CASSLAFSGDTYNEQFF.

The sample holds a few counts of this clone. The rearrangement links TRBV28 to TRBJ1-1, with D uncertain. CDR1 and CDR2 from the germline V gene are MDHEN and SYDVKM. V shed 4 bases and J shed 11 bases, with 11 bases lying between them. The CDR3 is 11 amino acids. The CDR3 region has the DNA TGTGCCAGCAGTTCTCAGGCTCGGGCTTTCTTT. This codes for CASSSQARAFF.

Worth noting for this clone: A junction boundary mismatches the germline segment, possibly from a read error. J is TRBJ2-2 and V is TRBV6-5, with a tentative D call TRBD2 (9 bases). Germline CDR1 MNHEY, CDR2 SVGAGI. This CDR3 has 11 residues. CDR3 sequence reads: CATRGGTGSVF. The CDR3, as DNA: TGTGCCACGCGGGGGGGGACAGGAAGCGTTTTT.

This clone was seen just once. This rearrangement joins TRBV27 to TRBJ2-1, with D possibly matching TRBD2 (6 bases). Germline assignment: CDR1 MNHEY and CDR2 SMNVEV (reference sequence). Deletions cut 7 bases from V and 0 bases from J, with 13 bases between. This CDR3 is built from 15 residues. This CDR3 is CASTRAGGSYNEQFF. The CDR3 DNA follows: TGTGCCAGCACCCGGGCCGGGGGCTCCTACAATGAGCAGTTCTTC.

Many counts were recorded for this clone. The chain uses TRBV7-3 and TRBJ2-2, with a weak D call TRBD2 (7 bases). The CDR3 runs 18 residues. The germline V gene has CDR1 SGHTA and CDR2 FQGTGA. V lost 1 base, J lost 4 bases, and 19 bases lay in between. The CDR3 spells CASSLNVRGARGTGELFF. The CDR3 coding sequence is TGTGCCAGCAGCTTAAATGTTCGGGGGGCTAGAGGCACCGGGGAGCTGTTTTTT.

The J gene is TRBJ2-1, the V gene TRBV30, with 11 bases lining up with TRBD2. This CDR3 has 15 amino acids. The germline gives CDR1 GTSNPN, CDR2 SVGIG (reference sequence). The J segment lost 4 bases and the V segment lost 5 bases, leaving 7 bases of the junction unmatched. The CDR3, as DNA: TGTGCCTGGGCTCCACTAGCGGGAGCATACAATGAGCAGTTCTTC. Amino acids: CAWAPLAGAYNEQFF.

The chain employs TRBV3-1 (or the pseudogene TRBV3-2) and TRBJ2-3; D possibly corresponds to TRBD1 (6 bases). The CDR3 sequence is 15 residues long. Trimming took 0 bases from V and 1 from J, leaving 8 bases between them. The germline V gene has CDR1 LGHDT and CDR2 YNNKEL (reference sequence). This CDR3 is CASSQDRGGTDTQYF. The CDR3 nucleotides are TGTGCCAGCAGCCAAGACAGGGGCGGCACAGATACGCAGTATTTT.

V and J are TRBV27 and TRBJ1-2; no definite D call. Trimming removed 5 bases from V and 4 bases from J, with 17 bases in between. Germline values: CDR1 MNHEY, CDR2 SMNVEV (reference sequence). The CDR3 length is 15 residues. The CDR3 sequence: CASSPAVGLIYGYTF. The CDR3 DNA follows: TGTGCCAGCAGTCCCGCTGTGGGCCTTATCTATGGCTACACCTTC.

This chain uses TRBV27 with TRBJ2-1; 13 positions match TRBD2. Germline V gene data show CDR1 as MNHEY and CDR2 as SMNVEV (reference sequence). CDR3 length equals 14 residues. The junction had 2 bases not matched to a gene; V was cut back by 3 bases and J by 9 bases. The CDR3 is CASSLGLAGLEQFF. In DNA form, the CDR3 reads TGTGCCAGCAGTTTGGGACTAGCGGGACTTGAGCAGTTCTTC.

This chain links TRBV4-3 with TRBJ2-5; the match to TRBD2 covers 12 bases. CDR1 is LGHNA, CDR2 YSLEER, per germline. This CDR3 is built from 17 residues. Losses at the gene ends were 0 bases for V and 7 bases for J; bases not matched to a gene: 9. CDR3 amino acids: CASSQELASGRAGTQYF. The CDR3 DNA follows: TGCGCCAGCAGCCAAGAGCTGGCTAGCGGGAGGGCCGGGACCCAGTACTTC.

The chain employs TRBV9 and TRBJ1-1, with TRBD1 identical over 10 bases. The CDR3 extends over 13 amino acids. The ends lost 3 bases at V and 7 bases at J; junction bases unmatched: 3. CDR1 is SGDLS, CDR2 YYNGEE, per germline. DNA of the CDR3: TGTGCCAGCAGCGCCGGGACAGGGGTTGAAGCTTTCTTT. It encodes CASSAGTGVEAFF.

This clone has a handful of counts. The J gene is TRBJ2-5, the V gene TRBV28, with 9 nucleotides matching TRBD2. V shed 4 bases, J shed 5 bases, and the junction held 11 bases outside the gene matches. CDR1 MDHEN and CDR2 SYDVKM come from the germline V gene. This CDR3 spans 16 amino acids. For the CDR3, the DNA is TGTGCCAGCAGTTCGGGCGGGAGGGTTAATAGTGAGACCCAGTACTTC. Protein sequence: CASSSGGRVNSETQYF.